This TCR beta chain stems from a study of blood T cell repertoires in COVID-19. As for the study in general: Donors in the United States, Italy and Spain gave samples during acute or convalescent COVID-19.

V trimming: 5 bases; J trimming: 4 bases; junction bases outside the gene matches: 4. Germline V gene sequence: CDR1 SGHRS, CDR2 YFSETQ. The CDR3 sequence is 13 residues long. Measured with immunoSEQ multiplex PCR; TCRdb has only the in-frame clones, and not every one. The sample has under 300,000 clones, approximately 84% seen once; the top ten hold roughly 4%. This chain joins TRBV5-1 and TRBJ1-2; TRBD1 agrees at 8 bases. This TCR came from a man between 50 and 59 years old with acute or convalescent COVID-19. Material: peripheral blood. CDR3 in DNA: TGCGCCAGCAGAGGACAGGGTGGCTATGGCTACACCTTC. Its translation is CASRGQGGYGYTF.